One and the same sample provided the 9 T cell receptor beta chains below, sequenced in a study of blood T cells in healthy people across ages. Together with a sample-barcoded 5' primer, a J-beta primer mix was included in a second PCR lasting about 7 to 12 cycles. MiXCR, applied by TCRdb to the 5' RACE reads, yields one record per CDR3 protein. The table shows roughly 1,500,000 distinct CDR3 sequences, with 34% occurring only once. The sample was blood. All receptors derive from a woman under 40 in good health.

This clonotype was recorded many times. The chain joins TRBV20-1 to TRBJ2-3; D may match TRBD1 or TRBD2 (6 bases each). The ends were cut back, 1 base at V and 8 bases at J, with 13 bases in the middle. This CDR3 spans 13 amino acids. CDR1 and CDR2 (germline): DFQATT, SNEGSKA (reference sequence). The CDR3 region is CSARGRGAGTQYF. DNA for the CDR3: TGCAGTGCTAGAGGAAGGGGGGCTGGTACGCAGTATTTT.

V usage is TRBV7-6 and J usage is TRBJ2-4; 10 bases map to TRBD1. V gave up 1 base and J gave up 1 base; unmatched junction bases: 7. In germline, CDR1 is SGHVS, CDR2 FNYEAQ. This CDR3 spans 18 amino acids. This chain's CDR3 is CASSLDGQGGAAKNIQYF. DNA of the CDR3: TGTGCCAGCAGCTTAGACGGACAGGGGGGCGCCGCCAAAAACATTCAGTACTTC. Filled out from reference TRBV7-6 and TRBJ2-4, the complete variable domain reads GAGVSQSPRYKVTKRGQDVALRCDPISGHVSLYWYRQALGQGPEFLTYFNYEAQQDKSGLPNDRFSAERPEGSISTLTIQRTEQRDSAMYRCASSLDGQGGAAKNIQYFGAGTRLSVL.

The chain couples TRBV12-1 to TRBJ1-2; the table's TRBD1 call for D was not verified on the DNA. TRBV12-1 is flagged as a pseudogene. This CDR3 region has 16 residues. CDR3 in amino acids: CASSPWDRDSNYGYTF. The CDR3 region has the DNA TGTGCCAGCAGCCCCTGGGACAGGGACTCTAACTATGGCTACACCTTC.

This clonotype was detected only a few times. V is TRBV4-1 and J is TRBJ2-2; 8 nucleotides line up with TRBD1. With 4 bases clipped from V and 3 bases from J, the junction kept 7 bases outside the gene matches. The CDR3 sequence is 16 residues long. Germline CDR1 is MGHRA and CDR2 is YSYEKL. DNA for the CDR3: TGCGCCAGCAGCCCCCGACAGGGGTTGGACACCGGGGAGCTGTTTTTT. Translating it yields CASSPRQGLDTGELFF.

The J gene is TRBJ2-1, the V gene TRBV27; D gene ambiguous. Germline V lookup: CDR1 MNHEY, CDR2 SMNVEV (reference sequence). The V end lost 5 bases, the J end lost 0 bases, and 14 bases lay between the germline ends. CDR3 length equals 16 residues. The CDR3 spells CASSHALASSYNEQFF. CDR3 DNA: TGTGCCAGCAGTCACGCCCTCGCGAGCTCCTACAATGAGCAGTTCTTC.

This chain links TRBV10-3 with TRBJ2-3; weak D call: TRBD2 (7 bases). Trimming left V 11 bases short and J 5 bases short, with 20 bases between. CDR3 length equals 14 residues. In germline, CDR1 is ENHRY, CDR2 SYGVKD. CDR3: CAPSKAGAGDTQYF. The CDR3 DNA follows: TGTGCCCCCAGTAAGGCGGGGGCCGGAGATACGCAGTATTTT.

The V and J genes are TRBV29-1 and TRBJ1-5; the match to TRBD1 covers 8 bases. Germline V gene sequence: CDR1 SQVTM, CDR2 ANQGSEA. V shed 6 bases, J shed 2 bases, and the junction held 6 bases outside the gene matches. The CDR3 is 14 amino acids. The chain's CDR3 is CSVGTGRGNQPQHF. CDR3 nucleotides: TGCAGCGTCGGGACAGGTAGGGGCAATCAGCCCCAGCATTTT.

The CDR3 is CSARDYGTGGMAPLHF. As DNA, the CDR3 is TGCAGTGCTAGGGACTACGGGACAGGGGGTATGGCACCCCTCCACTTT. The chain links TRBV20-1 to TRBJ1-6; 11 positions agree with TRBD1. This CDR3 comprises 16 residues. The germline gives CDR1 DFQATT, CDR2 SNEGSKA (reference sequence). J lost 11 bases, V lost 3 bases, and 12 bases had no gene match.

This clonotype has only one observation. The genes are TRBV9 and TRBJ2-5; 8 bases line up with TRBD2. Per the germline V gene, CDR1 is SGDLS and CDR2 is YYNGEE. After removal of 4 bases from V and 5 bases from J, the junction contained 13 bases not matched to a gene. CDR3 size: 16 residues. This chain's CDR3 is CASSPHLRGGQETQYF. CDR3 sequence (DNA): TGTGCCAGCAGCCCACATCTTCGGGGGGGGCAGGAGACCCAGTACTTC.